The 5 T cell receptor beta chains in this list originate from one sample, sequenced in a study of human T cells and chemical hapten exposure. Described time point: patch test 1, 2 weeks after DPC sensitization. Documented treatment: therapeutic diphenylcyclopropenone sensitization with weekly scalp DPC. TCRdb ran MiXCR on the RACE reads and lists one entry per CDR3 protein. The repertoire holds more than 70,000 distinct CDR3 sequences, with roughly 12% as singletons. The sequencing used whole blood, collected in connection with sensitization to the hapten diphenylcyclopropenone (DPC). The receptors here all came from a woman aged 55-70 years with alopecia areata. Some clones in this sample may be carry-over from other donors' samples.

This clonotype was detected a few times. V is TRBV5-6 and J is TRBJ1-2; no definite D call. Trimming pared 4 bases from V and 4 bases from J, leaving 14 bases between. Germline CDR1 is SGHDT and CDR2 is YYEEEE. This CDR3 contains 14 residues. CDR3 sequence reads: CASSHLGRLYGYTF. The CDR3 bases are TGTGCCAGCAGCCATTTAGGACGGCTCTATGGCTACACCTTC.

This chain joins TRBV5-1 and TRBJ1-1; unclear D gene. Trimming shortened V by 0 bases and J by 4 bases, and 7 bases separated the two germline ends. This CDR3 is 13 amino acids long. Germline V gives CDR1 SGHRS, CDR2 YFSETQ. CDR3 loop: CASSLAQATEAFF. The CDR3 bases are TGCGCCAGCAGCTTGGCTCAGGCCACTGAAGCTTTCTTT.

There are many counts of this clonotype. The CDR3: CASSLEGEQFF. DNA for the CDR3: TGCGCCAGCAGCTTGGAGGGTGAGCAGTTCTTC. V and J are TRBV5-1 and TRBJ2-1, with D hard to call. The CDR3 loop spans 11 amino acids. The V end was cut by 0 bases, the J end by 9 bases, with 4 bases between. Germline CDR1 and CDR2: SGHRS and YFSETQ.

Comment on this clonotype: Given a much more abundant clone one base away, this may be a read error. The missing conserved phenylalanine or tryptophan at the end of this CDR3 makes a read error likely. The chain is built from TRBV7-3 and TRBJ2-2, with D unresolved. The V gene lost 5 bases and the J gene lost 4 bases, with 11 bases spanning the gap. Germline CDR1 SGHTA, CDR2 FQGTGA. This CDR3 comprises 14 residues. The CDR3 region has the DNA TGTGCCAGCAGCCCACGAACGGGCACCGGGGAGCTGTTTTCT. Residues: CASSPRTGTGELFS.

There are many counts of this clonotype. The chain couples TRBV6-5 to TRBJ2-5; 7 positions agree with TRBD2. The J segment lost 0 bases and the V segment lost 5 bases, leaving 6 bases of the junction unmatched. Germline lookup yields CDR1 MNHEY and CDR2 SVGAGI. The CDR3 length is 15 residues. CDR3 in amino acids: CASSPSGAYQETQYF. CDR3 nucleotides: TGTGCCAGCAGTCCAAGCGGGGCGTACCAAGAGACCCAGTACTTC.